This TCR beta chain was found in a study of vaccination effects on CD4 cells after COVID-19. Study-wide results and caveats: Few convalescent patients were studied, and early post-infection samples were lacking.

Following culture for 9 to 11 days, CD4+ T cells were isolated. None of the vaccinated had previously contracted SARS-CoV-2, and their nucleocapsid antibodies tested negative. Cultures got half-medium changes with IL-2 on days 3 and 7. Germline CDR1 SGHRS, CDR2 YFSETQ. The V and J ends lost 4 bases and 4 bases, in that order; junction bases with no gene match: 11. This CDR3 comprises 16 residues. Generated by immunoSEQ multiplex PCR, the TCRdb table keeps only in-frame clones and is missing some. Of 40,000 or so clones detected, roughly 82% appear once; the ten largest clones hold about 2.7%. On this clone itself: Its antigen is unidentified.

The clonotype comes from a human donor who received a COVID-19 vaccine. Sequencing was performed on CD4+ T cells from PBMCs cultured without peptide, taken before COVID-19 vaccination. V gene TRBV5-1 combines with J gene TRBJ1-1, with 9 bases matching TRBD1. CDR3 protein: CASSKLTGGGGTEAFF. The CDR3 nucleotides read TGCGCCAGCAGCAAATTGACAGGGGGGGGTGGCACTGAAGCTTTCTTT.